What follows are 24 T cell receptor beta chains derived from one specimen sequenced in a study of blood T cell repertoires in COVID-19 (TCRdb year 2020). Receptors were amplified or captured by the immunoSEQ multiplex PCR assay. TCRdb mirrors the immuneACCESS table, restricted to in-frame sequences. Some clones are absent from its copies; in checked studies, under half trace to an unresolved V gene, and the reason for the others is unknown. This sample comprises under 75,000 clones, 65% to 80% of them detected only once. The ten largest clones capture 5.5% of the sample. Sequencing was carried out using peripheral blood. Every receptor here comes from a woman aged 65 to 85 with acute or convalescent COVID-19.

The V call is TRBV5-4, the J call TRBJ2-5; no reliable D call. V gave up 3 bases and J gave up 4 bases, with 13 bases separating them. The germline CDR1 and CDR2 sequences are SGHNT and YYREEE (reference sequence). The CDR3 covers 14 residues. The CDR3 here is CASSSSGLGETQYF. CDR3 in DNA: TGTGCCAGCAGCTCGTCCGGGTTAGGAGAGACCCAGTACTTC.

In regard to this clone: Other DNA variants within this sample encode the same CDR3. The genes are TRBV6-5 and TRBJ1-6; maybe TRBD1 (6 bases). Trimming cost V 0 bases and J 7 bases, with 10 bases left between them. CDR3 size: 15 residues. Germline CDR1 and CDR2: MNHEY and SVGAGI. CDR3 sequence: CASSYSGGGNSPLHF. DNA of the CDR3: TGTGCCAGCAGTTACTCAGGGGGGGGGAATTCACCCCTCCACTTT.

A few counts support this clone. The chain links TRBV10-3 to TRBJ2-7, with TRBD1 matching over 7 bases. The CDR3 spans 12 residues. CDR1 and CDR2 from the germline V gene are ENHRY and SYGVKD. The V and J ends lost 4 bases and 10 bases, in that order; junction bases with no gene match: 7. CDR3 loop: CAISGQGQDQYF. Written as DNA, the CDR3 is TGTGCCATCAGTGGCCAAGGACAGGATCAGTACTTC.

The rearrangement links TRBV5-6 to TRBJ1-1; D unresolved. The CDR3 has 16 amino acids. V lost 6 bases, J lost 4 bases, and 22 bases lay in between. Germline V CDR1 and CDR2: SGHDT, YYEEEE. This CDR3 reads CASMGVGLGEGTEAFF. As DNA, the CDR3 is TGTGCCAGCATGGGTGTGGGTCTCGGGGAGGGCACTGAAGCTTTCTTT.

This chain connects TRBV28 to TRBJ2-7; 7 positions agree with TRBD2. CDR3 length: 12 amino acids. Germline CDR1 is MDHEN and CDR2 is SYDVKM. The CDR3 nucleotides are TGTGCGGTCGGGCGGGGGTACTACGAGCAGTACTTC. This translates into CAVGRGYYEQYF.

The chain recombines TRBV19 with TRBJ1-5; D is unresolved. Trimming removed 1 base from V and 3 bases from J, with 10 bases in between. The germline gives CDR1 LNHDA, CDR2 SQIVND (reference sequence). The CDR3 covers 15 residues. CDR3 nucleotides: TGTGCCAGTAGTATAGGAACAGCTATCAATCAGCCCCAGCATTTT. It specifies CASSIGTAINQPQHF. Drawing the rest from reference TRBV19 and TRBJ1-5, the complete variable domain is DGGITQSPKYLFRKEGQNVTLSCEQNLNHDAMYWYRQDPGQGLRLIYYSQIVNDFQKGDIAEGYSVSREKKESFPLTVTSAQKNPTAFYLCASSIGTAINQPQHFGDGTRLSIL.

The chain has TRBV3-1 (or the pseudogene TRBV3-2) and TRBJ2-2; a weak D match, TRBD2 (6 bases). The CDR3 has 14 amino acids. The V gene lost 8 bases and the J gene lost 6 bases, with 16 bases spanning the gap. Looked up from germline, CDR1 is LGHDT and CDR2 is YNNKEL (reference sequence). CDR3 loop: CASRVSGESGELFF. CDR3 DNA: TGTGCCAGCCGGGTTTCGGGGGAATCCGGGGAGCTGTTTTTT.

Here the CDR3 reads CASNHIAGGNNEQFF. The CDR3, as DNA: TGTGCCAGCAACCACATAGCGGGGGGTAACAATGAGCAGTTCTTC. The rearrangement joins TRBV6-5 to TRBJ2-1; 10 bases align to TRBD2. Germline CDR1 reads MNHEY; CDR2 reads SVGAGI. Trimming removed 7 bases from V and 5 bases from J; junction bases left unmatched: 8. This CDR3 spans 15 amino acids.

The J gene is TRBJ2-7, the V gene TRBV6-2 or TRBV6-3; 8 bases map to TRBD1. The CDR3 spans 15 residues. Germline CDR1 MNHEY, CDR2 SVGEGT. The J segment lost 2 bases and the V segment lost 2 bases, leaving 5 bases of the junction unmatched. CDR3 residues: CASSYRQGITYEQYF. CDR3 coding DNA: TGTGCCAGCAGTTACCGACAGGGGATTACCTACGAGCAGTACTTC.

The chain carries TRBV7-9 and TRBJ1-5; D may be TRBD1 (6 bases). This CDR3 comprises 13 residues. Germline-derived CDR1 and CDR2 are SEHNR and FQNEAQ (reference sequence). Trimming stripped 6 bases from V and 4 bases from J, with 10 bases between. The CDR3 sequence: CASSKGGNQPQHF. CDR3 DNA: TGTGCCAGCAGTAAGGGGGGGAATCAGCCCCAGCATTTT. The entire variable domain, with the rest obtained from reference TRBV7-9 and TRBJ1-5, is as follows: DTGVSQNPRHKITKRGQNVTFRCDPISEHNRLYWYRQTLGQGPEFLTYFQNEAQLEKSRLLSDRFSAERPKGSFSTLEIQRTEQGDSAMYLCASSKGGNQPQHFGDGTRLSIL.

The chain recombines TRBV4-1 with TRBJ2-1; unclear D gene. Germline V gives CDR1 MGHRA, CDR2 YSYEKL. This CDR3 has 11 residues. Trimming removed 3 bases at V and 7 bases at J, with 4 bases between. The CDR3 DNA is TGCGCCAGCAGCCATAGAAATGAGCAGTTCTTC. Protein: CASSHRNEQFF.

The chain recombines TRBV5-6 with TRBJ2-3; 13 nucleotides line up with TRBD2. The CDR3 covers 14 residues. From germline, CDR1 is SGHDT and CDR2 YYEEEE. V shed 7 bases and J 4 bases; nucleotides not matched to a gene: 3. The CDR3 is CASLTSGGADTQYF. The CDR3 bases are TGTGCCAGCCTAACTAGCGGGGGGGCAGATACGCAGTATTTT.

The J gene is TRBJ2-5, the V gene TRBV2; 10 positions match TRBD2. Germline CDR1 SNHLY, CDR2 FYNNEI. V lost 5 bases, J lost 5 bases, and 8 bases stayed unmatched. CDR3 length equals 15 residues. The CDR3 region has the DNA TGTGCCAGCAGTCCGAGCGGGGGGGCGTCGGAGACCCAGTACTTC. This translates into CASSPSGGASETQYF.

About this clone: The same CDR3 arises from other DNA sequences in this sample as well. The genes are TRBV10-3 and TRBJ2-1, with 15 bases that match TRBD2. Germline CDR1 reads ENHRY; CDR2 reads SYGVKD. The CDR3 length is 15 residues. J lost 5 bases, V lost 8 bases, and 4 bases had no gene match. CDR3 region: CAIRGTSGGNNEQFF. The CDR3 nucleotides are TGTGCCATCCGGGGGACTAGCGGGGGGAACAATGAGCAGTTCTTC.

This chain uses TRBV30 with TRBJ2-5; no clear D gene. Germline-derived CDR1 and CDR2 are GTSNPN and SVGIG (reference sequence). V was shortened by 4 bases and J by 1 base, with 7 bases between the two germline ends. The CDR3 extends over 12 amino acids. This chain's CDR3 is CAWIPRQETQYF. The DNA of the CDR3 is TGTGCCTGGATTCCGCGCCAAGAGACCCAGTACTTC.

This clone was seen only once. CDR3: CASRTDTDTQYF. In DNA form, the CDR3 reads TGTGCCAGCCGAACAGACACAGATACGCAGTATTTT. The chain links TRBV2 to TRBJ2-3; D gene unclear. Trimming removed 8 bases from V and 2 bases from J, with 8 bases in between. CDR3 length equals 12 residues. Germline-derived CDR1 and CDR2 are SNHLY and FYNNEI.

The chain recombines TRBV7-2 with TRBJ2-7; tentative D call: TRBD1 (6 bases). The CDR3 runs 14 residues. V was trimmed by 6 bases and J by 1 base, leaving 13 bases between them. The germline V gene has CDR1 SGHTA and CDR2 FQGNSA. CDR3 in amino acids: CASSSRTASYEQYF. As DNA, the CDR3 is TGTGCCAGCAGTTCACGGACAGCTTCCTACGAGCAGTACTTC.

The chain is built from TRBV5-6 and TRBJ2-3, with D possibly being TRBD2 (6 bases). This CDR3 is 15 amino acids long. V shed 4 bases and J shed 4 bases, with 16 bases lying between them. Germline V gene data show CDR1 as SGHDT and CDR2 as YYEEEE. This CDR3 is CASSVAGTSADTQYF. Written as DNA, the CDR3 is TGTGCCAGCAGCGTAGCCGGGACTTCGGCAGATACGCAGTATTTT.

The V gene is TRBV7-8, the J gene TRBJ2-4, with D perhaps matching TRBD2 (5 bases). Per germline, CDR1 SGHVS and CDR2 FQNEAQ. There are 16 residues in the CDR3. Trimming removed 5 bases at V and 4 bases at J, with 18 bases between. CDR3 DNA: TGTGCCAGCAGCCGGGCTTTCGGCGGGTGGAAAAACATTCAGTACTTC. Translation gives CASSRAFGGWKNIQYF.

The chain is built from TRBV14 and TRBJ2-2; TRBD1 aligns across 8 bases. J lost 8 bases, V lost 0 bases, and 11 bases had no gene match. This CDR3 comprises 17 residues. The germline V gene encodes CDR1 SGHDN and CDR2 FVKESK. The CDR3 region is CASSQEEGTGGSGELFF. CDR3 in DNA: TGTGCCAGCAGCCAAGAAGAAGGGACAGGAGGTTCTGGGGAGCTGTTTTTT. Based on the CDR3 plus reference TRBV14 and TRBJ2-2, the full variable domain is EAGVTQFPSHSVIEKGQTVTLRCDPISGHDNLYWYRRVMGKEIKFLLHFVKESKQDESGMPNNRFLAERTGGTYSTLKVQPAELEDSGVYFCASSQEEGTGGSGELFFGEGSRLTVL.

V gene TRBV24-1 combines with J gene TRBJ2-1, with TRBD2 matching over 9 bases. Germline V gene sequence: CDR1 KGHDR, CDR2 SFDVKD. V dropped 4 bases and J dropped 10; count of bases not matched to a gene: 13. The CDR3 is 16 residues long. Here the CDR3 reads CATSDIAGAPNGEQFF. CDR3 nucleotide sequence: TGTGCCACCAGTGACATAGCGGGGGCCCCCAACGGGGAGCAGTTCTTC.

The CDR3 sequence: CASSSRPVGNTGELFF. The CDR3 DNA reads TGTGCCAGCAGCTCCCGTCCGGTTGGGAACACCGGGGAGCTGTTTTTT. The chain recombines TRBV7-9 with TRBJ2-2, with unresolved D. The CDR3 sequence is 16 residues long. In germline, CDR1 is SEHNR, CDR2 FQNEAQ (reference sequence). The ends were cut back, 4 bases at V and 1 base at J, with 13 bases in the middle.

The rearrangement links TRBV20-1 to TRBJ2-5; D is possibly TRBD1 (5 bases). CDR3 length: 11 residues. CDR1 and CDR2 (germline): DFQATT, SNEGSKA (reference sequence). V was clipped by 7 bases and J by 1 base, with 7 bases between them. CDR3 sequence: CSGTLQETQYF. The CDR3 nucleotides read TGCAGTGGGACACTCCAAGAGACCCAGTACTTC.

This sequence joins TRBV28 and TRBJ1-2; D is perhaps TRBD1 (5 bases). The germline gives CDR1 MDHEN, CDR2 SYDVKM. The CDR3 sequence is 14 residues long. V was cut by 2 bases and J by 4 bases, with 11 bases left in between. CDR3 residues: CASSLSGAGYGYTF. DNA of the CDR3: TGTGCCAGCAGTTTAAGCGGGGCTGGCTATGGCTACACCTTC.